This T cell receptor beta chain was captured by sequencing in a study of CXCR3-negative and CXCR3-positive naive CD8 T cells. Findings of the study overall: Memory CD8+ cells had much lower diversity, and both naive subsets had comparably high diversity. Researchers report that CXCR3-positive naive cells carry more hydrophobic TRB CDR3s than CXCR3-negative naive cells. From TRB CDR3 properties, TCR strength was inferred; surface CD5 did not differ between naive subsets.

Every CD8+ subset sample held more than 250,000 flow-sorted cells, done in triplicate. Cells that were CD45RO-CCR7+CD27+CD95- constituted naive CD8+ T cells. The CDR3 runs to 14 residues. The germline V gene has CDR1 SEHNR and CDR2 FQNEAQ (reference sequence). The authors prepared UMI-labeled TRB cDNA libraries by 5' RACE. After re-calling the 5' RACE reads, TCRdb lists one entry per CDR3 protein, DNA absent. Reported are over 100,000 distinct CDR3 sequences; the ten largest clones contain approximately 0.36%. Remarks on this clonotype: Antigen specificity is unknown.

The receptor's source is a human donor in good health. Some clones in this sample may be carry-over from other donors' samples. Sequencing input: naive CXCR3+ CD8+ T cells from blood. The sample's subset: CD45RO-CCR7+CD27+CD95- naive CD8+ T cells expressing CXCR3 (TNR3+). V and J are TRBV7-9 and TRBJ2-3; lacking DNA, the TRBD2 call made by TCRdb goes unchecked. Here the CDR3 reads CASSPLASTDTQYF.